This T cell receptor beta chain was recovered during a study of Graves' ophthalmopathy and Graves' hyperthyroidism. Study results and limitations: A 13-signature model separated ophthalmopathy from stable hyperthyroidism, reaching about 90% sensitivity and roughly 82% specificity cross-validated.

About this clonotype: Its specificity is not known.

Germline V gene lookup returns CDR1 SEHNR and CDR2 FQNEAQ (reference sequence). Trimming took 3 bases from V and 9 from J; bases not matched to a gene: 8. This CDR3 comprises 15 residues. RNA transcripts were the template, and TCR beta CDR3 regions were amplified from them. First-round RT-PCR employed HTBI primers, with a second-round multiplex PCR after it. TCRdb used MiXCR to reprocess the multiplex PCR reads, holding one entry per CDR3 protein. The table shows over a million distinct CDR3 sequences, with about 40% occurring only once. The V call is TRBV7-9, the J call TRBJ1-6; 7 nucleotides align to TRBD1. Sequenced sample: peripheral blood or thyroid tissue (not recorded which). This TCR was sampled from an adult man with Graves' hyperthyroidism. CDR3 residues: CASSFGAGGGSPLHF. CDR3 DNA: TGTGCCAGCAGCTTCGGGGCAGGGGGGGGTTCACCCCTCCACTTT.